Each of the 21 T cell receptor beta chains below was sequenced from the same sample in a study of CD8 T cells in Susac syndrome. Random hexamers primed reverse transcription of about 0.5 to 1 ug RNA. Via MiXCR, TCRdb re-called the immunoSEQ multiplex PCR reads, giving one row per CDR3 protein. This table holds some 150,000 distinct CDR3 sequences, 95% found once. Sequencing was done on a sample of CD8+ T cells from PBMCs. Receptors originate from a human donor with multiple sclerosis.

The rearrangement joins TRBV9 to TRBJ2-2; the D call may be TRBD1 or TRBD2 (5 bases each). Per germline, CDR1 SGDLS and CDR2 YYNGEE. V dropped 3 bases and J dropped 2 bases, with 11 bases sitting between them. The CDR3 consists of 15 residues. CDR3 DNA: TGTGCCAGCAGCGACCGGGACGTAAACACCGGGGAGCTGTTTTTT. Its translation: CASSDRDVNTGELFF.

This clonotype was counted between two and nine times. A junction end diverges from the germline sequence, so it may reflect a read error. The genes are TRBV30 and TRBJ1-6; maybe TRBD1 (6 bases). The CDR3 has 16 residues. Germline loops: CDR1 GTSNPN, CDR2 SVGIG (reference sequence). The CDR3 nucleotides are TGTGCTTGGAGCCTAACTCAGGGGCCTGTGAATTCACCCCTCCACTTT. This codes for CAWSLTQGPVNSPLHF. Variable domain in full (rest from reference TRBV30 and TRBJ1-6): SQTIHQWPATLVQPVGSPLSLECTVEGTSNPNLYWYRQAAGRGLQLLFYSVGIGQISSEVPQNLSASRPQDRQFILSSKKLLLSDSGFYLCAWSLTQGPVNSPLHFGNGTRLTVT.

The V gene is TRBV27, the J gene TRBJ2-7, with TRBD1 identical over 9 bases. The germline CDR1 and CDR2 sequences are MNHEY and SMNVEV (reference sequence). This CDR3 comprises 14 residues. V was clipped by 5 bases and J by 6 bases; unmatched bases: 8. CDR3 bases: TGTGCCAGCAGTATGGGGACAGGGACGGGCGAGCAGTACGTC. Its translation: CASSMGTGTGEQYV.

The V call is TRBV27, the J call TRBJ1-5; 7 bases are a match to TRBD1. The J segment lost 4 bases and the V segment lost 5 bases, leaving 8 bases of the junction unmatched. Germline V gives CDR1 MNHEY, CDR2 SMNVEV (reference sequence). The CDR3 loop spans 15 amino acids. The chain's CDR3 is CASSPIGTDNQPQHF. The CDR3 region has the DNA TGTGCCAGCAGTCCGATAGGGACAGATAATCAGCCCCAGCATTTT.

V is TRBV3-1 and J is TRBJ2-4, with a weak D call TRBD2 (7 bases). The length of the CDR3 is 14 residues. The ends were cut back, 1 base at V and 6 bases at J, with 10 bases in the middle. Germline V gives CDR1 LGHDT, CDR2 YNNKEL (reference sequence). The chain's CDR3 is CASSQVGGRNIQYF. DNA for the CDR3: TGTGCCAGCAGCCAAGTGGGGGGGCGAAACATTCAGTACTTC.

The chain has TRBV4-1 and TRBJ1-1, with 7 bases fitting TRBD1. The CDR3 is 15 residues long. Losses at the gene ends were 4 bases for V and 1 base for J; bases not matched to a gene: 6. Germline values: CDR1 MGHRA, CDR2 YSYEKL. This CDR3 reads CASSRLGQQNTEAFF. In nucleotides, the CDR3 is TGCGCCAGCAGCCGGCTGGGACAGCAGAACACTGAAGCTTTCTTT.

CDR3 amino acids: CASSLAWWDSPLHF. The CDR3 DNA follows: TGTGCCAGCAGCTTAGCGTGGTGGGATTCACCCCTCCACTTT. This chain links TRBV7-2 with TRBJ1-6; D is undetermined. Per germline, CDR1 SGHTA and CDR2 FQGNSA. The CDR3 extends over 14 amino acids. The V and J ends lost 0 bases and 8 bases respectively, with 8 bases between them.

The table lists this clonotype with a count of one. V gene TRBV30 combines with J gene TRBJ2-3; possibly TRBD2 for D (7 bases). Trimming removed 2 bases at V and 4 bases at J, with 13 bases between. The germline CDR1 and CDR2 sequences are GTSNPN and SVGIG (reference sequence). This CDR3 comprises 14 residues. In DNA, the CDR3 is TGTGCCTGGAGTACCCGGGGGGCGGCAGATACGCAGTATTTT. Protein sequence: CAWSTRGAADTQYF.

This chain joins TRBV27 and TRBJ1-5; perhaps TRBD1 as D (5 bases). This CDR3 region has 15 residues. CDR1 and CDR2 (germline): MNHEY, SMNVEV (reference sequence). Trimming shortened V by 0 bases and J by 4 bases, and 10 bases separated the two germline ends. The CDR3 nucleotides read TGTGCCAGCAGTTTATCGGCCGGGGGGAATCAGCCCCAGCATTTT. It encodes CASSLSAGGNQPQHF.

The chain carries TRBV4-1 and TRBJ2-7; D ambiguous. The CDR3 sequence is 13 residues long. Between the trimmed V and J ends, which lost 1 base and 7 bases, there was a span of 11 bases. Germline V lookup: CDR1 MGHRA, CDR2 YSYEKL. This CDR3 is CASSQVRSEEQYF. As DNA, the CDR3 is TGCGCCAGCAGCCAAGTAAGGTCCGAGGAGCAGTACTTC.

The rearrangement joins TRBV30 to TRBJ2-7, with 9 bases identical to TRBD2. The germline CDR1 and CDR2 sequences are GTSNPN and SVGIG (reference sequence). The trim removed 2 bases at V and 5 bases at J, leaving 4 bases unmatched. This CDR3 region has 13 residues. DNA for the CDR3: TGTGCCTGGAGTAGTAGCGGGGGTAACGAGCAGTACGTC. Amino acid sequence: CAWSSSGGNEQYV.

CDR3 DNA: TGTGCCAGCAGCTCCCCCGGGGTTGCGTCTTGGACCCAGTACTTC. Translation: CASSSPGVASWTQYF. This rearrangement joins TRBV7-6 to TRBJ2-5; D is perhaps TRBD2 (5 bases). V was cut by 4 bases and J by 7 bases, with 19 bases left in between. CDR1 SGHVS and CDR2 FNYEAQ come from the germline V gene. The CDR3 totals 15 residues.

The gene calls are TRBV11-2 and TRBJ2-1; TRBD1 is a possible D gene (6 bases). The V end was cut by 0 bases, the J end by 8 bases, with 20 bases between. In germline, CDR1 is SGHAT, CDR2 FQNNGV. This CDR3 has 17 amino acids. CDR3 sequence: CASSLDRYRENPYEQFF. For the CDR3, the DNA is TGTGCCAGCAGCTTAGATCGGTACAGGGAGAATCCTTATGAGCAGTTCTTC.

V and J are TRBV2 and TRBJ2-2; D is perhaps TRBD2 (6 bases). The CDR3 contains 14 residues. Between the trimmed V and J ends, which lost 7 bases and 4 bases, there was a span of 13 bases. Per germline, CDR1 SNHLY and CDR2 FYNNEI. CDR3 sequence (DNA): TGTGCCAGCACCGTAGGAGGGCCCACCGGGGAGCTGTTTTTT. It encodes CASTVGGPTGELFF.

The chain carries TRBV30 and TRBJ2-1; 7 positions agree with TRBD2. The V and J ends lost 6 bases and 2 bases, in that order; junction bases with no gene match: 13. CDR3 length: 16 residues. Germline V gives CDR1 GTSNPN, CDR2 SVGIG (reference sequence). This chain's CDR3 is CACSAGTMEPYNEQFF. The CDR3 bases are TGTGCCTGTAGCGCCGGGACTATGGAACCCTACAATGAGCAGTTCTTC.

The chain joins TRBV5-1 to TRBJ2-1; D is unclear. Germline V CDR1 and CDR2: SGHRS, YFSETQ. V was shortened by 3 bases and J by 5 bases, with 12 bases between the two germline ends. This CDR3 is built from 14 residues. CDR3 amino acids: CASSWAPADNEQFF. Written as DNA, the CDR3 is TGCGCCAGCAGCTGGGCCCCGGCGGACAATGAGCAGTTCTTC.

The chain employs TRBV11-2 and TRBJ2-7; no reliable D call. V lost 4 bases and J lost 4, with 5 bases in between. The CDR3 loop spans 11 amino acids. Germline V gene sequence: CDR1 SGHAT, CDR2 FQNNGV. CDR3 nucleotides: TGTGCCAGCAGCTCCTGGTACGAGCAGTACGTC. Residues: CASSSWYEQYV.

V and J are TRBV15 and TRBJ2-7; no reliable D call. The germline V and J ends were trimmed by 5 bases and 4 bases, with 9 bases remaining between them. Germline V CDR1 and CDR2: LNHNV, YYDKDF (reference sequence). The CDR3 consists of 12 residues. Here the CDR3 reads CATSPYGYEQYV. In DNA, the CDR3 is TGTGCCACCAGCCCCTACGGGTACGAGCAGTACGTC.

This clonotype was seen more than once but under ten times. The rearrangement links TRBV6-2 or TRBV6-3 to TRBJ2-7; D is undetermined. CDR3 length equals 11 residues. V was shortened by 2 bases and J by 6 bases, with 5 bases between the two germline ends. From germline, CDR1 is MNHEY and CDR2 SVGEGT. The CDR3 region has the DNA TGTGCCAGCAGTTACGGACGCGAGCAGTACGTC. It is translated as CASSYGREQYV.

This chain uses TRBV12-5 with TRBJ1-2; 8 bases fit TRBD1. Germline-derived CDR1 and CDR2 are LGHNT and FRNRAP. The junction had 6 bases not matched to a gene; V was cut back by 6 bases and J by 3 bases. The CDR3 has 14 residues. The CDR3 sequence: CASGRDRRDYGYTF. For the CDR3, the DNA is TGTGCTAGTGGGAGGGACAGGAGAGACTATGGCTACACCTTC. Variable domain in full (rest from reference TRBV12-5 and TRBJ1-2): DARVTQTPRHKVTEMGQEVTMRCQPILGHNTVFWYRQTMMQGLELLAYFRNRAPLDDSGMPKDRFSAEMPDATLATLKIQPSEPRDSAVYFCASGRDRRDYGYTFGSGTRLTVV.

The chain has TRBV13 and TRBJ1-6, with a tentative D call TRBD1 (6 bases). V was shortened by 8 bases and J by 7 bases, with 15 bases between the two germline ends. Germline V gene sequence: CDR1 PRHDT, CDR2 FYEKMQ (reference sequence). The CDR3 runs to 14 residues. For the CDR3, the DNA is TGTGCCAGCGCCTACAGGGAGCCGAATTCACCCCTCCACTTT. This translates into CASAYREPNSPLHF.